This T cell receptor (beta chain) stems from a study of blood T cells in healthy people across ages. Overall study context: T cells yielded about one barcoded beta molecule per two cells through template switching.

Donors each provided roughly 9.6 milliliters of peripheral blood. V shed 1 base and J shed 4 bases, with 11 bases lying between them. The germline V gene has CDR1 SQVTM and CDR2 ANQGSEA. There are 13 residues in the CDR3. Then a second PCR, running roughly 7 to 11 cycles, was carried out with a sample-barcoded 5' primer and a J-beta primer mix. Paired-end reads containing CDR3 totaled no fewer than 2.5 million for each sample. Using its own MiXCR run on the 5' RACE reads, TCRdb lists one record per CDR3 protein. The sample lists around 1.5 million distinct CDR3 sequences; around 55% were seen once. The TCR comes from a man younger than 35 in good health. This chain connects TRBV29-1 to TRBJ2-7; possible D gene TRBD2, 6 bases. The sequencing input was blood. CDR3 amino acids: CSVEVAESYEQYF. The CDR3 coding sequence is TGCAGCGTTGAAGTAGCGGAATCGTACGAGCAGTACTTC.